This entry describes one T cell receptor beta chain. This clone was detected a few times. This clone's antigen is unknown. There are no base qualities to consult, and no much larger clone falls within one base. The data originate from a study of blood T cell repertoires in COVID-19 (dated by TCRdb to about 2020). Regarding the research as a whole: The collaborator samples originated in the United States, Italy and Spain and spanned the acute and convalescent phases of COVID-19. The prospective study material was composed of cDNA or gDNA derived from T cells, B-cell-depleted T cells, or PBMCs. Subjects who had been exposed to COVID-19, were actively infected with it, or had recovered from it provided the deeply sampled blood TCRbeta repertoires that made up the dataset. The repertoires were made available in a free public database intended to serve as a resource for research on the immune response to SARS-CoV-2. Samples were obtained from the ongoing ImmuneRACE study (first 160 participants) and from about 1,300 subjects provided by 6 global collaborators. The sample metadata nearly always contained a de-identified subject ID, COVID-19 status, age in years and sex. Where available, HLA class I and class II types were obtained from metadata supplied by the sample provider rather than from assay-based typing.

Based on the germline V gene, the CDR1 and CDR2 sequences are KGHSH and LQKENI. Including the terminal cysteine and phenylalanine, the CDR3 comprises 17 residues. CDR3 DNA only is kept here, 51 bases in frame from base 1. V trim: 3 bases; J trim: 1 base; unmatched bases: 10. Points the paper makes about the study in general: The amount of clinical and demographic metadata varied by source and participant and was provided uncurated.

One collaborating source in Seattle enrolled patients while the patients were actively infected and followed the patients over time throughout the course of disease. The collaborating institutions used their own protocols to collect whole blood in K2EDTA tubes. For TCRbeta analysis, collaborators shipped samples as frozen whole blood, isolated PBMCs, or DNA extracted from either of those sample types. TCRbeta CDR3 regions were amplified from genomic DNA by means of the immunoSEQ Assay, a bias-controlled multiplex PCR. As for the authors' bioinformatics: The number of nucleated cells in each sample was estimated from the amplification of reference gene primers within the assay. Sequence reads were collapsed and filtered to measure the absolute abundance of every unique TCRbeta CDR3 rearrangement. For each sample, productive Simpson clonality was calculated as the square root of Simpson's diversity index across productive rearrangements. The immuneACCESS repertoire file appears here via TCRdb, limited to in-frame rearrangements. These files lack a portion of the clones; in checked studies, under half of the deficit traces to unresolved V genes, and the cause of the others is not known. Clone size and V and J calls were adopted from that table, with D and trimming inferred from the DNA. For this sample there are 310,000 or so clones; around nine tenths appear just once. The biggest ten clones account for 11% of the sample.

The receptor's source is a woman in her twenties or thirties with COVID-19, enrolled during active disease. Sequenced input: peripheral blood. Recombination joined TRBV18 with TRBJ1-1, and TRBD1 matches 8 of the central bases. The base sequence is TGTGCCAGCTCACCGCCAGGGGGCCGTAGGCAGAACACTGAAGCTTTCTTT. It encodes CASSPPGGRRQNTEAFF.